These 4 T cell receptor beta chains were all obtained from the same sample, sequenced in a study of blood T cells in healthy people across ages. The authors ran a second PCR of 7 to 11 cycles using a sample-barcoded 5' primer and a J-beta primer mix. Via MiXCR, TCRdb re-called the 5' RACE reads, giving one row per CDR3 protein. There are around 1.5 million distinct CDR3 sequences in the sample; roughly 30% occur only once, and around 11% lies in the top ten. Sequenced sample: blood. The receptors were sampled from a woman aged 25-40 years in good health.

As regards this clonotype: Sequence at one end of the junction differs from germline and may be a read error. The V gene is TRBV6-4, the J gene TRBJ2-1; D is unclear. The CDR3 is 15 residues long. CDR1 MRHNA and CDR2 SNTAGT come from the germline V gene. The CDR3 region has the DNA TGTACCAGCAGTGACTCCTTCCTAGGGTCTAGTGAGCAGTTCTTC. Its protein is CTSSDSFLGSSEQFF.

The genes are TRBV3-1 and TRBJ2-1, with a possible D match to TRBD2 (6 bases). CDR3 length equals 15 residues. With 3 bases removed from V and 2 bases from J, the gap between germline ends came to 11 bases. Germline V gene sequence: CDR1 LGHDT, CDR2 YNNKEL (reference sequence). CDR3 region: CASSHNGGPYNEQFF. The DNA of the CDR3 is TGTGCCAGCAGCCATAACGGGGGTCCCTACAATGAGCAGTTCTTC.

The CDR3, as DNA: TGTGCCAGCAGTCCCCGGGACAGGGTAGGCAATGAGCAGTTCTTC. Protein product: CASSPRDRVGNEQFF. The chain combines TRBV12-3 or TRBV12-4 with TRBJ2-1, with 9 positions matching TRBD1. The CDR3 is made up of 15 amino acids. After removal of 5 bases from V and 6 bases from J, the junction contained 8 bases not matched to a gene.

This clonotype has a handful of counts. This chain joins TRBV20-1 and TRBJ2-1; TRBD2 aligns across 15 bases. Germline CDR1 is DFQATT and CDR2 is SNEGSKA (reference sequence). The CDR3 covers 20 residues. J lost 7 bases, V lost 0 bases, and 16 bases had no gene match. In DNA, the CDR3 is TGCAGTGCTAGAGACCTGACCCCCGGGACTAGCGGGGGGATTTATAATGAGCAGTTCTTC. This encodes CSARDLTPGTSGGIYNEQFF.